The 18 T cell receptor beta chains below were found in one sample sequenced in a study of cytomegalovirus exposure and HLA in healthy donors (dated by TCRdb to about 2017). The library was prepared using the immunoSEQ multiplex PCR assay. A mixture of 60 forward primers for TCR Vbeta segments and 13 reverse primers for TCR Jbeta segments was used in the multiplex PCR. Imported from immuneACCESS, the table was reduced by TCRdb to in-frame sequences with V and J called. These copies leave out some clones; in studies compared against another copy, an unresolved V gene accounts for under half, and the cause of the remainder is not known. The sample includes over 150,000 clones, with about four fifths observed a single time. Around a tenth of the sample lies in the top ten. The source material was PBMCs. The receptors shown here come from a man aged 50-60 years in good health and CMV-seropositive.

This rearrangement joins TRBV14 to TRBJ1-1; 7 bases line up with TRBD1. This CDR3 has 15 residues. Germline CDR1 is SGHDN and CDR2 is FVKESK. V was clipped by 9 bases and J by 5 bases; unmatched bases: 15. DNA for the CDR3: TGTGCCAGTTCTGACGGAAAGGGGGCGCGGACTGAAGCTTTCTTT. It translates to CASSDGKGARTEAFF.

J is TRBJ1-5 and V is TRBV18; no clear D. The germline V and J ends were trimmed by 3 bases and 7 bases, with 19 bases remaining between them. The CDR3 totals 16 residues. The germline CDR1 and CDR2 sequences are KGHSH and LQKENI. DNA of the CDR3: TGTGCCAGCTCACCCGACCAGGAAGAGTCGGGGCAGCCCCAGCATTTT. This encodes CASSPDQEESGQPQHF.

The gene calls are TRBV6-4 and TRBJ2-2, with a weak D call TRBD1 (6 bases). This CDR3 region has 15 residues. Germline V gene sequence: CDR1 MRHNA, CDR2 SNTAGT. Trimming removed 7 bases from V and 0 bases from J, with 12 bases in between. CDR3 loop: CASTMDSSNTGELFF. The CDR3 DNA reads as TGTGCCAGCACCATGGACAGCTCGAACACCGGGGAGCTGTTTTTT.

The rearrangement joins TRBV6-1 to TRBJ2-1; no reliable D call. The V gene lost 2 bases and the J gene lost 6 bases, with 11 bases spanning the gap. This CDR3 has 14 amino acids. Per the germline V gene, CDR1 is MNHNS and CDR2 is SASEGT. The CDR3 nucleotides read TGTGCCAGCAGTGAATCACAGCATTCCAATGAGCAGTTCTTC. Its protein product is CASSESQHSNEQFF.

The V call is TRBV2, the J call TRBJ1-6; 7 positions match TRBD1. The V segment lost 7 bases and the J segment 7 bases; nucleotides outside the gene matches: 7. The germline CDR1 and CDR2 sequences are SNHLY and FYNNEI. The CDR3 length is 14 residues. CDR3 nucleotides: TGTGCCAGCACTCAACAGGGGTGGAATTCACCCCTCCACTTT. Translated, it gives CASTQQGWNSPLHF.

J is TRBJ1-5 and V is TRBV5-8; D not certain. The germline CDR1 and CDR2 sequences are SGHTS and YDEGEE. The CDR3 has 14 amino acids. The ends were cut back, 1 base at V and 0 bases at J, with 5 bases in the middle. CDR3 bases: TGTGCCAGCAGCTTGAGTAGTAGCAATCAGCCCCAGCATTTT. Translation gives CASSLSSSNQPQHF.

The J gene is TRBJ2-5, the V gene TRBV6-5, with 9 bases aligning to TRBD2. V dropped 8 bases and J dropped 11; count of bases not matched to a gene: 12. The CDR3 length is 13 residues. CDR1 is MNHEY and CDR2 is SVGAGI in the germline V gene. The chain's CDR3 is CASRTSALREQYF. Written as DNA, the CDR3 is TGTGCCAGCCGGACTAGCGCATTACGGGAGCAGTACTTC.

The chain combines TRBV7-2 with TRBJ2-3; the match to TRBD2 covers 15 bases. The trim removed 0 bases at V and 5 bases at J, leaving 6 bases unmatched. The CDR3 spans 18 residues. Germline CDR1 is SGHTA and CDR2 is FQGNSA. CDR3 residues: CASSLAGTSGGPRDTQYF. CDR3 coding DNA: TGTGCCAGCAGCTTAGCGGGGACTAGCGGGGGGCCCAGAGATACGCAGTATTTT.

The rearrangement joins TRBV2 to TRBJ2-1; TRBD2 agrees at 16 bases. Germline CDR1 is SNHLY and CDR2 is FYNNEI. The CDR3 covers 15 residues. The V and J ends lost 6 bases and 10 bases, in that order; junction bases with no gene match: 6. The CDR3 coding sequence is TGTGCCAGCAGCCAGGGGACTAGCGGGGGGGCCGAGCAGTTCTTC. Its translation: CASSQGTSGGAEQFF.

V gene TRBV28 combines with J gene TRBJ1-2; 7 bases are shared with TRBD1. The CDR3 runs 14 residues. The V gene end was trimmed by 5 bases and the J gene end by 4 bases; junction bases not matched to a gene: 7. Germline V lookup: CDR1 MDHEN, CDR2 SYDVKM. CDR3 sequence: CASSPLGGGYGYTF. Written as DNA, the CDR3 is TGTGCCAGCAGTCCTCTAGGGGGCGGCTATGGCTACACCTTC.

The V call is TRBV30, the J call TRBJ1-6; D may be TRBD1 (6 bases). The germline V and J ends were trimmed by 3 bases and 7 bases, with 13 bases remaining between them. The CDR3 runs 14 residues. Per germline, CDR1 GTSNPN and CDR2 SVGIG (reference sequence). The CDR3 loop is CAWRRQDGNSPLHF. As DNA, the CDR3 is TGTGCCTGGAGGAGACAGGATGGAAATTCACCCCTCCACTTT. The variable domain in full, completed from reference TRBV30 and TRBJ1-6, reads SQTIHQWPATLVQPVGSPLSLECTVEGTSNPNLYWYRQAAGRGLQLLFYSVGIGQISSEVPQNLSASRPQDRQFILSSKKLLLSDSGFYLCAWRRQDGNSPLHFGNGTRLTVT.

The V gene is TRBV30, the J gene TRBJ1-1, with D maybe TRBD1 (5 bases). The CDR3 length is 14 residues. V dropped 4 bases and J dropped 1 base, with 13 bases sitting between them. Looked up from germline, CDR1 is GTSNPN and CDR2 is SVGIG (reference sequence). CDR3 protein: CAWTRMQGNTEAFF. As DNA, the CDR3 is TGTGCCTGGACTCGAATGCAGGGGAACACTGAAGCTTTCTTT.

The chain has TRBV6-5 and TRBJ2-1; 9 bases fit TRBD1. This CDR3 has 16 amino acids. The V gene end was trimmed by 0 bases and the J gene end by 6 bases; junction bases not matched to a gene: 6. In germline, CDR1 is MNHEY, CDR2 SVGAGI. This chain's CDR3 is CASSYSRTGGFNEQFF. The CDR3 DNA sequence: TGTGCCAGCAGTTACTCGCGTACAGGGGGCTTCAATGAGCAGTTCTTC.

This clone was counted a few times. This rearrangement joins TRBV6-6 to TRBJ1-5; tentative D call: TRBD1 (5 bases). Per germline, CDR1 MNHNY and CDR2 SVGAGI (reference sequence). The CDR3 extends over 12 amino acids. V was shortened by 4 bases and J by 4 bases, with 5 bases between the two germline ends. CDR3 sequence reads: CASSSGNQPQHF. DNA for the CDR3: TGTGCCAGCAGTTCAGGGAATCAGCCCCAGCATTTT.

The chain has TRBV7-9 and TRBJ2-7, with D tentatively TRBD2 (6 bases). Germline V gene lookup returns CDR1 SEHNR and CDR2 FQNEAQ (reference sequence). The CDR3 extends over 14 amino acids. Trimming took 2 bases from V and 4 from J, leaving 12 bases between them. The CDR3 is CASSLPSDTYEQYF. CDR3 coding DNA: TGTGCCAGCAGCTTACCTAGCGACACTTACGAGCAGTACTTC. Full variable domain (missing parts from reference TRBV7-9 and TRBJ2-7): DTGVSQNPRHKITKRGQNVTFRCDPISEHNRLYWYRQTLGQGPEFLTYFQNEAQLEKSRLLSDRFSAERPKGSFSTLEIQRTEQGDSAMYLCASSLPSDTYEQYFGPGTRLTVT.

This chain joins TRBV4-2 and TRBJ1-4, with TRBD1 as a possible D gene (5 bases). Trimming cost V 1 base and J 6 bases, with 6 bases left between them. This CDR3 is built from 13 residues. CDR1 and CDR2 from the germline V gene are LGHNA and YNFKEQ. The CDR3 sequence is CASSQGGDEKLFF. Here the CDR3 DNA reads TGTGCCAGCAGCCAAGGGGGCGATGAAAAACTGTTTTTT.

The chain combines TRBV21-1 with TRBJ2-3; whether TRBD2, the table's D call, matches the DNA was not checked. TRBV21-1 is annotated as a pseudogene. The CDR3 is made up of 15 amino acids. CDR3 sequence reads: CASSTQRDGGRTQYF. The CDR3 DNA sequence: TGTGCCAGCAGCACCCAGCGGGACGGGGGGCGGACGCAGTATTTT.

The chain combines TRBV5-1 with TRBJ1-2, with unresolved D. Germline assignment: CDR1 SGHRS and CDR2 YFSETQ. There are 13 residues in the CDR3. The V and J ends lost 0 bases and 0 bases respectively, with 3 bases between them. The DNA of the CDR3 is TGCGCCAGCAGCTTGGACACTAACTATGGCTACACCTTC. This encodes CASSLDTNYGYTF.